The rows below give T cell receptor beta chains drawn from one sample of a study of T cell changes during pregnancy in multiple sclerosis. Produced via immunoSEQ multiplex PCR; TCRdb's table is partial and in-frame only. This table has fewer than 85,000 clones, just under 95% appearing once. The sequences come from peripheral blood, collected in the second trimester of pregnancy. The origin of the receptors is a female donor with multiple sclerosis, enrolled in a pregnancy study. CDR3s include the opening cysteine and the closing phenylalanine or tryptophan. Fields, in order: V gene, J gene, D gene, clone size, CDR3 protein, CDR3 DNA. D genes are given only for firm matches. Clone size is shown for a subset of rows, as once, few, many or a class of expanded clone.

v_call: TRBV29-1; j_call: TRBJ2-5; d_call: -; clone_size: -; cdr3_aa: CSVGKGRQETQYF; cdr3_nt: TGCAGCGTGGGAAAGGGGCGTCAAGAGACCCAGTACTTC
v_call: TRBV5-1; j_call: TRBJ1-1; d_call: -; clone_size: -; cdr3_aa: CASSLGGGTEAFF; cdr3_nt: TGCGCCAGCAGCTTGGGGGGCGGCACTGAAGCTTTCTTT
v_call: TRBV28; j_call: TRBJ1-3; d_call: -; clone_size: once; cdr3_aa: CASSPGGTGNTIYF; cdr3_nt: TGTGCCAGCAGTCCCGGGGGTACTGGAAACACCATATATTTT
v_call: TRBV18; j_call: TRBJ2-7; d_call: -; clone_size: -; cdr3_aa: CASSPPTGLSSYEQYF; cdr3_nt: TGTGCCAGCTCACCACCCACAGGGCTGAGCTCCTACGAGCAGTACTTC
v_call: TRBV28; j_call: TRBJ2-7; d_call: -; clone_size: -; cdr3_aa: CASSLAGSYEQYF; cdr3_nt: TGTGCCAGCAGTTTGGCGGGGTCCTACGAGCAGTACTTC
v_call: TRBV4-1; j_call: TRBJ2-5; d_call: -; clone_size: -; cdr3_aa: CASSLSPRREQETQYF; cdr3_nt: TGCGCCAGCAGCCTAAGTCCTCGCAGGGAACAAGAGACCCAGTACTTC
v_call: TRBV6-6; j_call: TRBJ2-5; d_call: -; clone_size: -; cdr3_aa: CASSWGGPQETQYF; cdr3_nt: TGTGCCAGCAGTTGGGGGGGCCCACAAGAGACCCAGTACTTC
v_call: TRBV27; j_call: TRBJ1-2; d_call: TRBD1; clone_size: -; cdr3_aa: CASGNTGGSYGYTF; cdr3_nt: TGTGCCAGCGGAAATACAGGGGGATCCTATGGCTACACCTTC
v_call: TRBV7-2; j_call: TRBJ2-7; d_call: TRBD2; clone_size: -; cdr3_aa: CASTPTSLREEQYF; cdr3_nt: TGTGCCAGCACCCCGACTAGCCTCCGGGAGGAGCAGTACTTC
v_call: TRBV7-6; j_call: TRBJ2-3; d_call: -; clone_size: -; cdr3_aa: CASSRGGGVSTDTQYF; cdr3_nt: TGTGCCAGCAGCCGAGGAGGCGGGGTCAGCACAGATACGCAGTATTTT
v_call: TRBV4-3; j_call: TRBJ2-7; d_call: -; clone_size: -; cdr3_aa: CASSRNQGTSYEQYF; cdr3_nt: TGCGCCAGCAGTCGAAATCAGGGGACATCCTACGAGCAGTACTTC
v_call: TRBV6-6; j_call: TRBJ1-1; d_call: -; clone_size: -; cdr3_aa: CASSYVGGTEAFF; cdr3_nt: TGTGCCAGCAGTTACGTGGGGGGCACTGAAGCTTTCTTT
v_call: TRBV9; j_call: TRBJ2-2; d_call: TRBD1; clone_size: -; cdr3_aa: CASSSPRGTGGSGELFF; cdr3_nt: TGTGCCAGCAGCTCCCCGAGAGGGACAGGGGGTTCCGGGGAGCTGTTTTTT
v_call: TRBV15; j_call: TRBJ1-5; d_call: TRBD1; clone_size: once; cdr3_aa: CATSSPQGGNQPQHF; cdr3_nt: TGTGCCACCAGCAGCCCCCAGGGGGGCAATCAGCCCCAGCATTTT
v_call: TRBV27; j_call: TRBJ1-2; d_call: -; clone_size: -; cdr3_aa: CASSWYGGDGYTF; cdr3_nt: TGTGCCAGCAGTTGGTACGGGGGGGATGGCTACACCTTC
v_call: TRBV28; j_call: TRBJ2-2; d_call: TRBD1; clone_size: -; cdr3_aa: CASSLTGWELFF; cdr3_nt: TGTGCCAGCAGTTTGACAGGGTGGGAGCTGTTTTTT
v_call: TRBV6-5; j_call: TRBJ2-2; d_call: -; clone_size: -; cdr3_aa: CASSYTPNTGELFF; cdr3_nt: TGTGCCAGCAGTTACACTCCGAACACCGGGGAGCTGTTTTTT
v_call: TRBV28; j_call: TRBJ2-7; d_call: TRBD2; clone_size: -; cdr3_aa: CASTGRWGGTWEQYF; cdr3_nt: TGTGCCAGCACTGGACGTTGGGGGGGTACGTGGGAGCAGTACTTC
v_call: TRBV7-9; j_call: TRBJ2-2; d_call: TRBD2; clone_size: -; cdr3_aa: CASSYPGLAGGYTGELFF; cdr3_nt: TGTGCCAGCAGCTACCCGGGACTAGCGGGAGGGTACACCGGGGAGCTGTTTTTT
v_call: TRBV4-1; j_call: TRBJ1-3; d_call: -; clone_size: -; cdr3_aa: CASSQRGGSGVGNTIYF; cdr3_nt: TGCGCCAGCAGCCAACGTGGGGGCAGTGGGGTTGGAAACACCATATATTTT
v_call: TRBV4-3; j_call: TRBJ2-7; d_call: -; clone_size: -; cdr3_aa: CASSQDPAGYYEQYF; cdr3_nt: TGCGCCAGCAGCCAAGATCCGGCAGGCTACTACGAGCAGTACTTC
v_call: TRBV4-1; j_call: TRBJ1-2; d_call: TRBD1; clone_size: -; cdr3_aa: CASSQARGLVGYTF; cdr3_nt: TGCGCCAGCAGCCAAGCCAGGGGGCTAGTTGGCTACACCTTC